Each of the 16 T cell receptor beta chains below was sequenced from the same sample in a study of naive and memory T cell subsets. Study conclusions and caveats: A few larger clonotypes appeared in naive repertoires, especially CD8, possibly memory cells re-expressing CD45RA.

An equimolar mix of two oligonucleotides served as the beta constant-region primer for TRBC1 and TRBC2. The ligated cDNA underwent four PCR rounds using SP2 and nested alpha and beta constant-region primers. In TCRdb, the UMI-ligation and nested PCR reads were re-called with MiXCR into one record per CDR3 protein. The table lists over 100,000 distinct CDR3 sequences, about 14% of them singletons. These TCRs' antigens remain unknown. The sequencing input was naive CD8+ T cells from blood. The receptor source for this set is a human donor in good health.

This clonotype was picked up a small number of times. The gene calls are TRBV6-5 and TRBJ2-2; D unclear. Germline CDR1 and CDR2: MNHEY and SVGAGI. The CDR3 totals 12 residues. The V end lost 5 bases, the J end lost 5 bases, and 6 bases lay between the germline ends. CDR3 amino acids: CASSPETGELFF. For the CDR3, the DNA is TGTGCCAGCAGTCCAGAGACCGGGGAGCTGTTTTTT.

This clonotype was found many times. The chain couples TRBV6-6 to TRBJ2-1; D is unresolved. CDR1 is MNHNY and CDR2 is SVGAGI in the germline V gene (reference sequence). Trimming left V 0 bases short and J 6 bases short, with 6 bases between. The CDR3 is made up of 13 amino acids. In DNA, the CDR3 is TGTGCCAGCAGTTACTCTATCTCCAATGAGCAGTTCTTC. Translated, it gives CASSYSISNEQFF.

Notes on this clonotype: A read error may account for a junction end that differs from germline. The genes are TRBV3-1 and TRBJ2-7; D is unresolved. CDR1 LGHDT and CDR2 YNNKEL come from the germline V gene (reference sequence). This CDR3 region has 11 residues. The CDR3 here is CASSQGHEQYF. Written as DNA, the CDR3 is TGTGCCAGCAGTCAAGGGCACGAGCAGTACTTC.

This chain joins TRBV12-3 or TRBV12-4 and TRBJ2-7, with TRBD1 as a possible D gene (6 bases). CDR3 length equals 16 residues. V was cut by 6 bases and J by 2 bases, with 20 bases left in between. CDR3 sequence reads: CASSEPDSLNPYEQYF. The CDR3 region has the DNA TGTGCCAGCAGCGAACCGGACAGTTTGAACCCCTACGAGCAGTACTTC.

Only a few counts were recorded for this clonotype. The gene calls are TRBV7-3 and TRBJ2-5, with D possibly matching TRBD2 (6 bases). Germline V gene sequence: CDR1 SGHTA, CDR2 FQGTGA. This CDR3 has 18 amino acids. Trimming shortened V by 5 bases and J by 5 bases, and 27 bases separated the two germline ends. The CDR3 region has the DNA TGTGCCAGCAGCCCCGGAAGGCGTAAATTCGTTCGGGAGGAGACCCAGTACTTC. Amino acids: CASSPGRRKFVREETQYF.

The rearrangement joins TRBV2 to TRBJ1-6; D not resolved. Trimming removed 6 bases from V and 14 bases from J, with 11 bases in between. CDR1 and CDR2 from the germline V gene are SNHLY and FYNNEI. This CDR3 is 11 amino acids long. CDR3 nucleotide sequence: TGTGCCAGCAGAGGTGATGTGACCCTCCACTTT. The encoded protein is CASRGDVTLHF.

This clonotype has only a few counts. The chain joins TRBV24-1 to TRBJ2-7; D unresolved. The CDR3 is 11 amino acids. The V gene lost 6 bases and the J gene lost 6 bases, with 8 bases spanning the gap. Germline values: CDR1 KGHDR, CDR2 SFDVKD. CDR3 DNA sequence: TGTGCCACCAGTCAAGGATCCGAGCAGTACTTC. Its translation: CATSQGSEQYF.

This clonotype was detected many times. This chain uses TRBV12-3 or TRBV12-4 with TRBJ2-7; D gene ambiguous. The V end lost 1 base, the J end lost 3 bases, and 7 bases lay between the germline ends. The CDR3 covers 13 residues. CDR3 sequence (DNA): TGTGCCAGCAGTTTAGGGCAAGACTACGAGCAGTACTTC. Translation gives CASSLGQDYEQYF.

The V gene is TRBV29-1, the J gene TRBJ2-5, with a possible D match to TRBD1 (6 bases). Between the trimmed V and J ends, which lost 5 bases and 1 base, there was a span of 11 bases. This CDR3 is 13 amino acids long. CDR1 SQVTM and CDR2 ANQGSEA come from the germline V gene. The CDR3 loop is CSVSRGVQETQYF. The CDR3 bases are TGCAGCGTTTCCAGGGGAGTCCAAGAGACCCAGTACTTC.

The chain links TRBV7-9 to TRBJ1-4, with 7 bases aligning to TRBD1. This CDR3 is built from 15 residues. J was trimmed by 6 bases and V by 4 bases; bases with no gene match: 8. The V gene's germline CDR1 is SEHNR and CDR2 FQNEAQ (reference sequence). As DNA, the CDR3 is TGTGCCAGCAGCTCTACAGGGGAGAATGATGAAAAACTGTTTTTT. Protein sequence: CASSSTGENDEKLFF.

CDR3 amino acids: CASSQGLAGGTSYSYEQYF. CDR3 nucleotide sequence: TGTGCCAGCAGTCAGGGACTAGCGGGAGGTACTTCATACTCCTACGAGCAGTACTTC. The rearrangement uses TRBV27 and TRBJ2-7; 15 bases map to TRBD2. The CDR3 is 19 amino acids. Germline CDR1 and CDR2: MNHEY and SMNVEV (reference sequence). V was pared by 5 bases and J by 0 bases, with 11 bases of the junction left unmatched.

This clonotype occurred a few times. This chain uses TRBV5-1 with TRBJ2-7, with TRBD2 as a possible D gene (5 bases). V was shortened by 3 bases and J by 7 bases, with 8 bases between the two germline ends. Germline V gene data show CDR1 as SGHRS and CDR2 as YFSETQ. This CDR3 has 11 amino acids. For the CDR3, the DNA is TGCGCCAGCAGCTCGGGGATGGAGCAGTACTTC. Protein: CASSSGMEQYF. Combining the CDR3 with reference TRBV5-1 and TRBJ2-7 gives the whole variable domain KAGVTQTPRYLIKTRGQQVTLSCSPISGHRSVSWYQQTPGQGLQFLFEYFSETQRNKGNFPGRFSGRQFSNSRSEMNVSTLELGDSALYLCASSSGMEQYFGPGTRLTVT.

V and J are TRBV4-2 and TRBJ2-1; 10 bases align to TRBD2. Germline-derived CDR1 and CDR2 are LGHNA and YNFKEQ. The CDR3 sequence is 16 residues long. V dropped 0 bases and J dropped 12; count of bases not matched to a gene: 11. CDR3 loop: CASSQDGAGGIGVQFF. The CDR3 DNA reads TGTGCCAGCAGCCAAGACGGAGCGGGAGGGATCGGGGTGCAGTTCTTC.

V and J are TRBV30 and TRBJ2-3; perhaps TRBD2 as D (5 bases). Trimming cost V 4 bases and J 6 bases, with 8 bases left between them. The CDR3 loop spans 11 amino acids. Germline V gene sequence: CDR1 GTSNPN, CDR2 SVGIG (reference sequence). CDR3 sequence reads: CAWTSGDTQYF. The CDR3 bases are TGTGCCTGGACGTCGGGGGATACGCAGTATTTT.

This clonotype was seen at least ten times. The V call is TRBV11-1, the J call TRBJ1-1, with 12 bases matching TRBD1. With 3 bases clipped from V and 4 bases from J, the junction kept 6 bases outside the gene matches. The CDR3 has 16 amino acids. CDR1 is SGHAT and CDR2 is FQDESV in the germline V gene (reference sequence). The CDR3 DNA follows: TGTGCCAGCAGCTTCGGGGGACAGGGGGCGAGCACTGAAGCTTTCTTT. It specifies CASSFGGQGASTEAFF.

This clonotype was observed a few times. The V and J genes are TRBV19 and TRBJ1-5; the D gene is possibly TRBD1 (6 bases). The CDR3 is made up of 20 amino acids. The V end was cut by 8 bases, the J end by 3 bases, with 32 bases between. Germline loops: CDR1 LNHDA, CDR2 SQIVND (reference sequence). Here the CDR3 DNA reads TGTGCCAGTCCGCACCCCCGTCAGGGGTGTTTGGATAGTGACAATCAGCCCCAGCATTTT. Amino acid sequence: CASPHPRQGCLDSDNQPQHF.